This T cell receptor beta chain stems from a study of blood T cell repertoires in COVID-19. Looking at the study overall: Researchers got acute and convalescent COVID-19 samples from the United States, Italy and Spain.

V shed 3 bases, J shed 4 bases, and the junction held 12 bases outside the gene matches. This CDR3 spans 18 amino acids. From germline, CDR1 is SGHAT and CDR2 FQNNGV. The age range of participants was roughly 18 to 90 years, with residence in around 22 US areas. The recovered donors of Cohort 3 showed two negative PCRs, clearance, or symptom resolution. Original processing methods: The authors estimated nucleated cell counts from reference gene primer amplification. Assay used: immunoSEQ multiplex PCR; TCRdb lists only in-frame clones, some missing. Clone size and V and J calls were adopted from that table, with D and trimming inferred from the DNA. The sample gives 310,000 or so clones, 70% to 90% of which show up once; under 11% is in the top ten.

Sequencing input: PBMCs or T cells enriched from blood (not recorded which). V and J are TRBV11-2 and TRBJ1-4, with 9 bases identical to TRBD1. The TCR comes from a woman aged 18-30 years who had recovered from COVID-19. CDR3 residues: CASSLSWGQGLGNEKLFF. CDR3 coding DNA: TGTGCCAGCAGCTTGTCATGGGGACAGGGTCTCGGTAATGAAAAACTGTTTTTT.